Each of the 20 T cell receptor beta chains below was sequenced from the same sample in a study of T cell clonality in common variable immunodeficiency. TCRdb keeps only in-frame clones here, not all; method: immunoSEQ multiplex PCR. The sample gives roughly 38,000 clones, none seen only once, and the top ten clones hold around 2.8%. Sequenced: peripheral blood mononuclear cells. Source of these receptors: a person aged 18 to 75 in good health.

By sample share, this clone is medium-sized (0.01 to 0.1%). Read data end 3 residues before the CDR3 end; the end is taken from the germline J gene. The chain joins TRBV12-3 or TRBV12-4 to TRBJ2-3; 11 bases fit TRBD2. V lost 1 base, J lost 0 bases, and 6 bases stayed unmatched. CDR3 length: 18 residues. The CDR3 sequence: CASSLGMGLAASTDTQYF. CDR3 DNA (partial): TGTGCCAGCAGTTTAGGTATGGGACTAGCGGCTAGCACAGATACG.

The table lists this clone with many counts. CDR3 protein: CASSIGGQPQHF. The sequenced part of the CDR3 DNA is TGTGCCAGTAGTATTGGGGGGCAGCCC. The chain couples TRBV19 to TRBJ1-5, with TRBD1 as a possible D gene (5 bases). The read is 3 residues too short to cover the CDR3 end, so that end is filled in from the germline J gene. V was pared by 3 bases and J by 7 bases, with 7 bases between. Germline V gene data show CDR1 as LNHDA and CDR2 as SQIVND (reference sequence). The CDR3 has 12 amino acids.

This clone was detected a few times. Coverage ceases 3 residues before the CDR3 finishes, and the germline J gene fills in the end. The V gene is TRBV30, the J gene TRBJ2-7; D ambiguous. Germline assignment: CDR1 GTSNPN and CDR2 SVGIG (reference sequence). The CDR3 runs to 12 residues. V lost 4 bases and J lost 2, with 9 bases in between. CDR3 residues: CAWKGLPYEQYF. CDR3 DNA (partial): TGTGCCTGGAAAGGGCTCCCCTACGAG.

This clone was recorded a few times. Sequencing ends 3 residues short of the CDR3 end; the germline J gene provides the rest. This chain uses TRBV7-2 with TRBJ1-1; D is perhaps TRBD1 (6 bases). Per the germline V gene, CDR1 is SGHTA and CDR2 is FQGNSA. Trimming took off 0 bases at V and 5 bases at J, with 10 bases between the two ends. This CDR3 has 14 amino acids. This chain's CDR3 is CASSLAGTPTEAFF. CDR3 bases read: TGTGCCAGCAGCTTAGCCGGGACACCTACTGAA.

This clone was found many times. CDR3 bases read: TGCGCCAGCAGACAGCCGAACACCGGGGAG. Its protein product is CASRQPNTGE. The full CDR3 protein is CASRQPNTGELFF. The chain links TRBV5-1 to TRBJ2-2; D gene ambiguous. The CDR3 is cut off 3 residues early in the read; its end comes from the germline J gene. Germline V lookup: CDR1 SGHRS, CDR2 YFSETQ. V was pared by 5 bases and J by 0 bases, with 5 bases between. The CDR3 runs 13 residues. Combining the CDR3 with reference TRBV5-1 and TRBJ2-2 gives the whole variable domain KAGVTQTPRYLIKTRGQQVTLSCSPISGHRSVSWYQQTPGQGLQFLFEYFSETQRNKGNFPGRFSGRQFSNSRSEMNVSTLELGDSALYLCASRQPNTGELFFGEGSRLTVL.

Worth noting for this clone: The read falls 3 residues short of the CDR3 end, and the missing part is taken from the germline J gene. The rearrangement links TRBV7-2 to TRBJ2-3; D is possibly TRBD1 (6 bases). The CDR3 totals 14 residues. CDR1 is SGHTA and CDR2 is FQGNSA in the germline V gene. CDR3 DNA, as far as it was read: TGTGCCAGCAGTTTTGGACAGCTCAATCAGCCG. Translating it yields CASSFGQLNQP. The whole CDR3 protein reads CASSFGQLNQPQYF.

This clone was counted at least ten times. The CDR3 end is not reached by the read, which stops 3 residues before it; the germline J gene fills it in. The chain combines TRBV5-1 with TRBJ1-6; 8 bases agree with TRBD1. The trim removed 1 base at V and 9 bases at J, leaving 9 bases unmatched. The CDR3 has 16 residues. The V gene's germline CDR1 is SGHRS and CDR2 YFSETQ. The CDR3 is CASSLMAGGGSSPLHF. The covered CDR3 bases are TGCGCCAGCAGCTTGATGGCAGGGGGCGGCAGTTCACCC.

This clone showed up just a few times. Read coverage stops 3 residues before the CDR3 terminus; the germline J gene supplies the remainder. V and J are TRBV7-9 and TRBJ1-6; D is perhaps TRBD1 (6 bases). V lost 5 bases to trimming and J lost 8 bases, with 13 bases between them. The CDR3 contains 14 residues. CDR1 and CDR2 (germline): SEHNR, FQNEAQ (reference sequence). This chain's CDR3 is CASSLTGTDSPLHF. The sequenced part of the CDR3 DNA is TGTGCCAGCAGCCTAACAGGGACCGATTCACCC.

This clone was observed a handful of times. The observed sequence ends 3 residues before the CDR3 terminus, with the missing tail filled in from the germline J gene. The rearrangement joins TRBV7-9 to TRBJ2-3, with 9 bases that match TRBD1. This CDR3 spans 14 amino acids. Per germline, CDR1 SEHNR and CDR2 FQNEAQ (reference sequence). CDR3 protein: CASSWTGERETQYF. The CDR3 DNA, read in part, is TGTGCCAGCAGCTGGACAGGGGAACGAGAGACG.

The table lists this clone with many counts. The read terminates 3 residues ahead of where the CDR3 ends, so the germline J gene completes it. This chain links TRBV23-1 with TRBJ2-2; D uncertain. TRBV23-1 is flagged as an ORF with uncertain function. With 7 bases removed from V and 5 bases from J, the gap between germline ends came to 5 bases. The CDR3 loop spans 11 amino acids. Partial CDR3 DNA: TGCGCCAGCACCCCAACCGGGGAG. Its protein is CASTPTGE. The whole CDR3 region reads CASTPTGELFF.

This clone was counted many times. The CDR3 extends 3 residues past the end of the read, so its final part is completed from the germline J gene. The rearrangement joins TRBV10-1 to TRBJ1-3; D may be TRBD1 (5 bases). The germline V gene has CDR1 WNHNN and CDR2 SYGVQD (reference sequence). This CDR3 is 17 amino acids long. V gave up 8 bases and J gave up 0 bases, with 20 bases separating them. The CDR3 bases that were read are TGCGCCAGCCGATCGCTCCGAACAGGTTACTCTGGAAACACC. Residues: CASRSLRTGYSGNT. The whole CDR3 protein is CASRSLRTGYSGNTIYF.

This clone was counted a few times. Sequencing ends 3 residues short of the CDR3 end; the germline J gene provides the rest. This chain connects TRBV7-9 to TRBJ1-2; 7 nucleotides match TRBD1. The CDR3 spans 15 residues. Looked up from germline, CDR1 is SEHNR and CDR2 is FQNEAQ (reference sequence). The CDR3 loop reads CASSGGGGRSHDYTF. CDR3 DNA, as far as it was read: TGTGCCAGCAGCGGAGGGGGCGGGAGGTCCCACGAC.

This clone was counted many times. The CDR3 goes on 3 residues after the read ends, and that part is filled in from the germline J gene. The chain recombines TRBV6-1 with TRBJ2-3, with 8 bases that match TRBD2. CDR3 size: 16 residues. Germline V gene lookup returns CDR1 MNHNS and CDR2 SASEGT. The CDR3 loop is CASSEKSSGYQETQYF. Incomplete CDR3 DNA: TGTGCCAGCAGTGAAAAGTCTAGCGGGTACCAAGAGACG.

This clone was seen many times. The CDR3 loop reads CSALTGFHQPQHF. The sequenced CDR3 bases are TGCAGTGCCCTGACAGGGTTCCATCAGCCC. The chain recombines TRBV20-1 with TRBJ1-5; 7 bases align to TRBD1. Read sequence stops 3 residues before the CDR3 end, and the germline J gene provides the missing end. The trim removed 6 bases at V and 5 bases at J, leaving 7 bases unmatched. This CDR3 is built from 13 residues. In germline, CDR1 is DFQATT, CDR2 SNEGSKA (reference sequence).

This clone came up many times. With the read ending 3 residues before the CDR3 end, the germline J gene is used to fill in that end. This chain connects TRBV20-1 to TRBJ2-5, with TRBD2 as a possible D gene (6 bases). The CDR3 sequence is 14 residues long. CDR1 and CDR2 from the germline V gene are DFQATT and SNEGSKA (reference sequence). V lost 4 bases and J lost 5, with 17 bases in between. CDR3 amino acids: CSATSPGLQETQYF. The sequenced CDR3 bases are TGCAGTGCTACCTCCCCGGGACTCCAGGAGACC.

This clone was detected ten times or more. The read is 3 residues too short to cover the CDR3 end, so that end is filled in from the germline J gene. V is TRBV5-1 and J is TRBJ2-7, with D possibly being TRBD1 (6 bases). The CDR3 loop spans 14 amino acids. V gave up 4 bases and J gave up 2 bases, with 13 bases separating them. Germline loops: CDR1 SGHRS, CDR2 YFSETQ. The DNA read from the CDR3 is TGCGCCAGCAGCAAACGACAGGACCCCTACGAG. The encoded protein is CASSKRQDPYE. The complete CDR3 sequence is CASSKRQDPYEQYF.

This clone was counted ten times or more. The read gets to within 3 residues of the CDR3 end, and the germline J gene fills in the rest. V is TRBV5-1 and J is TRBJ1-2; D is undetermined. Germline values: CDR1 SGHRS, CDR2 YFSETQ. The CDR3 contains 14 residues. Between the trimmed V and J ends, which lost 3 bases and 0 bases, there was a span of 9 bases. The part of the CDR3 DNA that was read is TGCGCCAGCAGCTCGCAGGCATCTAACTATGGC. Its translation is CASSSQASNYG. The full CDR3 is CASSSQASNYGYTF.

Concerning this clone itself: A read error may produce the germline difference seen at one junction end. Read data end 3 residues before the CDR3 end; the end is taken from the germline J gene. Other DNA sequences in this sample translate to the same CDR3. This rearrangement joins TRBV29-1 to TRBJ1-3, with no clear D. Germline V gene lookup returns CDR1 SQVTM and CDR2 ANQGSEA. The CDR3 sequence is 13 residues long. CDR3: CSVVISSGNTIYF. Incomplete CDR3 DNA: TGCAGCGTTGTAATTAGCTCTGGAAACACG.

The sequenced CDR3 bases are TGTGCCAGCAGCGAACCAGGGAGTAAGGCATGGAAA. Encoded protein: CASSEPGSKAWK. The whole CDR3 region reads CASSEPGSKAWKAFF. This chain uses TRBV2 with TRBJ1-1, with D possibly TRBD1 on 5 matching bases. The read ends 3 residues before the CDR3 terminus; that terminus is restored from the germline J gene. Germline-derived CDR1 and CDR2 are SNHLY and FYNNEI. The CDR3 extends over 15 amino acids.

There are many counts of this clone. Coverage ceases 3 residues before the CDR3 finishes, and the germline J gene fills in the end. This chain joins TRBV5-1 and TRBJ2-3; 7 bases are a match to TRBD2. The CDR3 runs 15 residues. Per germline, CDR1 SGHRS and CDR2 YFSETQ. V dropped 2 bases and J dropped 2; count of bases not matched to a gene: 5. CDR3 loop: CASSFGAGTTDTQYF. The DNA read from the CDR3 is TGCGCCAGCAGCTTTGGAGCGGGGACCACAGATACG.